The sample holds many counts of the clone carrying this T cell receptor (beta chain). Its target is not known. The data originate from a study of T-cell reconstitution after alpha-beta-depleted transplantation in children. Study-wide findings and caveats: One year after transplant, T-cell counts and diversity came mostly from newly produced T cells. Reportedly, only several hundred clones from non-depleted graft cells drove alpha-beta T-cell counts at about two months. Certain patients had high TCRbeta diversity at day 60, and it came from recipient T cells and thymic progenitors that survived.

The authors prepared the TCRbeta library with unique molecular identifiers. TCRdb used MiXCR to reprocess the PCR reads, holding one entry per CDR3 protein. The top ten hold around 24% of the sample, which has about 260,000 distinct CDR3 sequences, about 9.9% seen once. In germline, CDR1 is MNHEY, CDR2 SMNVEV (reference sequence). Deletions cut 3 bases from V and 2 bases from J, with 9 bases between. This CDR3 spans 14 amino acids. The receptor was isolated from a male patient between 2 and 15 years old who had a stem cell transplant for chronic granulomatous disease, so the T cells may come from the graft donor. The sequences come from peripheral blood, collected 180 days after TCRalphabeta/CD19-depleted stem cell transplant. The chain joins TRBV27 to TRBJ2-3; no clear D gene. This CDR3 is CASSFEPATDTQYF. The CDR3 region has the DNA TGTGCCAGCAGTTTCGAGCCTGCCACAGATACGCAGTATTTT.